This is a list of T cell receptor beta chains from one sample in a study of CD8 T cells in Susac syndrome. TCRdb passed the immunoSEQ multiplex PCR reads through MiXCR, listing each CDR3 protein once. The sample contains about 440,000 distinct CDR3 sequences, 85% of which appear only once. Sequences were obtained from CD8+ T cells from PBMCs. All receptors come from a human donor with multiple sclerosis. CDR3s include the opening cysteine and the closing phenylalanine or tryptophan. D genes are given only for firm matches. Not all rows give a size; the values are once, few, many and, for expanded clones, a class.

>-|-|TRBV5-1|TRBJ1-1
CASSRARMTRDTEAFF
TGCGCCAGCAGCAGGGCCCGAATGACGAGGGATACTGAAGCTTTCTTT
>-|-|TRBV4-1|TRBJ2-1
CASSHPGRDEQFF
TGCGCCAGCAGCCACCCCGGCCGGGATGAGCAGTTCTTC
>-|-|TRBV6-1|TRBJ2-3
CASSQDRYTQYF
TGTGCCAGCAGTCAAGATAGATATACGCAGTATTTT
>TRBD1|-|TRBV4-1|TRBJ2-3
CASSQEFGQGVTDTQYF
TGCGCCAGCAGCCAAGAATTCGGACAGGGGGTTACAGATACGCAGTATTTT
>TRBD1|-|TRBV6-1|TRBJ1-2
CASSPDRANYGYTF
TGTGCCAGCAGCCCCGACAGGGCGAACTATGGCTACACCTTC
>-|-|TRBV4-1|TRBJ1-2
CASSQGTRYGYTF
TGCGCCAGCAGCCAAGGGACCCGATATGGCTACACCTTC
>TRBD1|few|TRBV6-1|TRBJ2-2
CASSAHRGDTGELFF
TGTGCCAGCAGTGCCCACAGGGGTGACACCGGGGAGCTGTTTTTT
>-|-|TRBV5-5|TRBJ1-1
CASSFAGNPEAFF
TGTGCCAGCAGCTTTGCGGGGAATCCTGAAGCTTTCTTT
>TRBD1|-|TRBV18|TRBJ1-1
CASSPTPPGQEGSEAFF
TGTGCCAGCTCACCCACCCCACCGGGACAGGAGGGCAGTGAAGCTTTCTTT
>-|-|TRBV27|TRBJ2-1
CASSSGADEQFF
TGTGCCAGCAGTTCGGGGGCCGATGAGCAGTTCTTC
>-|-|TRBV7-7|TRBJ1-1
CASSRALNTEAFF
TGTGCCAGCAGCCGGGCTTTGAACACTGAAGCTTTCTTT
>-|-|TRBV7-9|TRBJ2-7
CASSSREGNYEQYF
TGTGCCAGCAGCTCCAGGGAAGGGAACTACGAGCAGTACTTC
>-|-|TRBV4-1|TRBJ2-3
CASSQKIPSTDTQYF
TGCGCCAGCAGCCAAAAAATCCCTAGCACAGATACGCAGTATTTT
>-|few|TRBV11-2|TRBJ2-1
CASSLGTKKEQFF
TGTGCCAGCAGCTTAGGGACCAAGAAAGAGCAGTTCTTC
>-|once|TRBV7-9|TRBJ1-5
CASSWGVLGQPQHF
TGTGCCAGCAGCTGGGGGGTCTTGGGTCAGCCCCAGCATTTT
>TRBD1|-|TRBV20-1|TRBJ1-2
CSTRDRVDYGYTF
TGCAGTACCAGGGACAGGGTTGACTATGGCTACACCTTC
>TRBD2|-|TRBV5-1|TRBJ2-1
CASSWTLSGGVNEQFF
TGCGCCAGCAGCTGGACCCTAAGCGGGGGGGTCAATGAGCAGTTCTTC
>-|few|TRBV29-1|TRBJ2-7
CSVWTGIKYEQYF
TGCAGCGTTTGGACGGGAATAAAGTACGAGCAGTACTTC
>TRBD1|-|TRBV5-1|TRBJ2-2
CASSSTGDGELFF
TGCGCCAGCAGCTCGACAGGGGACGGGGAGCTGTTTTTT
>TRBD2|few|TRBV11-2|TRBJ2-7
CASSSPGLAGEQYF
TGTGCCAGCAGCTCCCCGGGACTAGCGGGCGAGCAGTACTTC
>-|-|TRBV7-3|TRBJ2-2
CASSLESGELFF
TGTGCCAGCAGCCTCGAGTCCGGGGAGCTGTTTTTT
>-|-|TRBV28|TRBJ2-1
CASILAGSYNEQFF
TGTGCCAGCATTCTGGCTGGCTCCTACAATGAGCAGTTCTTC
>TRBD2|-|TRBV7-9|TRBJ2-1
CAGELASTGNYNEQFF
TGTGCCGGCGAACTAGCGTCTACGGGAAATTACAATGAGCAGTTCTTC
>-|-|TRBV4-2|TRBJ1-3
CASSSETGVVGNTIYF
TGTGCCAGCAGCTCTGAGACGGGTGTAGTCGGAAACACCATATATTTT
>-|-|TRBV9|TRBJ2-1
CASSAAGNSYNEQFF
TGTGCCAGCAGCGCCGCCGGGAATTCCTACAATGAGCAGTTCTTC
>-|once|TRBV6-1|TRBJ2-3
CASSEKVLESDTQYF
TGTGCCAGCAGTGAAAAGGTGTTGGAGTCAGATACGCAGTATTTT
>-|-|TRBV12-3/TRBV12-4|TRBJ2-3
CASTNRLDTQYF
TGTGCCAGCACCAATCGGTTGGATACGCAGTATTTT
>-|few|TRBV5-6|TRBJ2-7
CASSLVRREQYF
TGTGCCAGCAGCTTGGTCCGACGTGAGCAGTACTTC
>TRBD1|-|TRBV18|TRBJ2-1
CASSLVPGQGTAEQFF
TGTGCCAGCTCACTCGTCCCGGGACAGGGTACGGCTGAGCAGTTCTTC
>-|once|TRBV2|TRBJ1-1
CASSEWFWNTEAFF
TGTGCCAGCAGTGAGTGGTTTTGGAACACTGAAGCTTTCTTT
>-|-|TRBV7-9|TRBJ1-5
CASSADRSQPQHF
TGTGCCAGCAGCGCGGACAGATCCCAGCCCCAGCATTTT
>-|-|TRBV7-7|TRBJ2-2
CASSLGTADTGELFF
TGTGCCAGCAGCTTAGGGACCGCCGACACCGGGGAGCTGTTTTTT
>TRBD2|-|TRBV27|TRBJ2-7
CASSGTSGRESPYEQYF
TGTGCCAGCTCTGGGACTAGCGGGAGGGAGAGTCCCTACGAGCAGTACTTC
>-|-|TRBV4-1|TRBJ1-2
CASSQIDSGFYGYTF
TGCGCCAGCAGCCAAATAGACAGCGGGTTCTATGGCTACACCTTC
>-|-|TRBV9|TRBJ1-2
CASSAGAPNYGYTF
TGTGCCAGTTCCGCGGGCGCCCCTAACTATGGCTACACCTTC
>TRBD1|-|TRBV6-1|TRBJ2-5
CASTRPTGGRETQYF
TGTGCCAGCACCCGTCCTACAGGGGGCAGAGAGACCCAGTACTTC
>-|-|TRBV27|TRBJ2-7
CASRRGGLTEQYF
TGTGCCAGCAGGAGGGGGGGACTTACCGAGCAGTACTTC
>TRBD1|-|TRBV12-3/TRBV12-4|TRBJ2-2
CASRVGTGGTGELFF
TGTGCCAGCAGGGTTGGGACAGGTGGTACCGGGGAGCTGTTTTTT
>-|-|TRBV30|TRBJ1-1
CAWSLGGLTEAFF
TGTGCCTGGAGTTTAGGGGGACTCACTGAAGCTTTCTTT
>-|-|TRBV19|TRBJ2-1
CASSIDDGGIGEQFF
TGTGCCAGTAGTATAGATGACGGCGGGATAGGCGAGCAGTTCTTC
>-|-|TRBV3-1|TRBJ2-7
CASSQEFSAQLSYEQYF
TGTGCCAGCAGCCAAGAGTTCTCGGCCCAGCTTTCCTACGAGCAGTACTTC
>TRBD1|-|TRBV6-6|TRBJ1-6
CASSLQGAWDSPLHF
TGTGCCAGCAGTTTACAGGGGGCTTGGGATTCACCCCTCCACTTT
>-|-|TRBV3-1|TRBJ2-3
CASSQEQLGGQGLDTQYF
TGTGCCAGCAGCCAAGAACAGCTCGGGGGCCAAGGGTTAGATACGCAGTATTTT
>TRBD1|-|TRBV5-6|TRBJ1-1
CASSFRTGELNTEAFF
TGTGCCAGCAGCTTCCGAACAGGGGAACTGAACACTGAAGCTTTCTTT
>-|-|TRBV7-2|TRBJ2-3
CASSFPPGDTQYF
TGTGCCAGCAGCTTTCCCCCCGGCGATACGCAGTATTTT
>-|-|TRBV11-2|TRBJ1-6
CASSPPKHREPNSPLHF
TGTGCCAGCAGCCCACCGAAGCACAGGGAACCGAATTCACCCCTCCACTTT
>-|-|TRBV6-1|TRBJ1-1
CASSPGLTEAFF
TGTGCCAGCAGTCCAGGGTTGACTGAAGCTTTCTTT
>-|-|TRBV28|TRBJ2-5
CASSSVRGEETQYF
TGTGCCAGCAGTTCAGTTCGGGGTGAGGAGACCCAGTACTTC
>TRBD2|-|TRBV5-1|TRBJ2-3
CASSQGLAGGGSTDTQYF
TGCGCCAGCAGCCAAGGACTAGCGGGAGGGGGTAGCACAGATACGCAGTATTTT
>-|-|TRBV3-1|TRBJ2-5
CASSLDRWWETQYF
TGTGCCAGCAGCCTGGACCGCTGGTGGGAGACCCAGTACTTC
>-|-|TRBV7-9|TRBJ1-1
CASSETSGGTEAFF
TGTGCCAGCAGCGAAACATCTGGGGGCACTGAAGCTTTCTTT
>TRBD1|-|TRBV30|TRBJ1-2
CAWRIGGQWNYGYTF
TGTGCCTGGAGAATTGGGGGACAGTGGAACTATGGCTACACCTTC
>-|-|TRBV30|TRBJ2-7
CAWGDGRSYEQYF
TGTGCCTGGGGCGACGGGCGTTCCTACGAGCAGTACTTC
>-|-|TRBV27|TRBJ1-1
CASSLSSQGPGLNTEAFF
TGTGCCAGCAGTTTATCGTCCCAGGGGCCGGGACTGAACACTGAAGCTTTCTTT
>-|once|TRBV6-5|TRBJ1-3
CASSYSSEAHSGNTIYF
TGTGCCAGCAGTTACTCGAGTGAAGCACACTCTGGAAACACCATATATTTT
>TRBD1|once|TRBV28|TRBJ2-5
CASRRDFLQGARETQYF
TGTGCCAGCAGACGTGACTTCCTACAGGGGGCCAGGGAGACCCAGTACTTC
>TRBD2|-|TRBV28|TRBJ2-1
CASRGLAGGSSYNEQFF
TGTGCCAGCAGAGGACTAGCGGGAGGGAGCTCCTACAATGAGCAGTTCTTC
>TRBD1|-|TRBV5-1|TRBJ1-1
CASSYRRIGTDEAFF
TGCGCCAGCAGCTACCGACGGATTGGGACAGATGAAGCTTTCTTT
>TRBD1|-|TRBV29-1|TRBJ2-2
CSVASTVPDRESNTGELFF
TGCAGCGTTGCCTCCACCGTCCCGGACAGGGAGTCAAACACCGGGGAGCTGTTTTTT
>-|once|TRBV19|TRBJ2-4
CASSKGGENIQYF
TGTGCCAGTAGTAAAGGAGGGGAAAACATTCAGTACTTC